Following are 5 T cell receptor beta chains from one sample sequenced in a study of read filtering for tumor transcriptome and immune sequencing. From 300 to 400 ng of RNA, a library with molecular barcoded alpha/delta and beta/gamma adaptors was made. TCRdb ran MiXCR on the reads and lists one entry per CDR3 protein. The profile shows nearly 60,000 distinct CDR3 sequences, 9% to 15% of them singletons. Sequencing was performed on a population of CD138-negative cells sorted from bone marrow. The receptors were sampled from a donor aged 40 or over with multiple myeloma.

This clonotype was recorded many times. The J gene is TRBJ1-1, the V gene TRBV5-5; unclear D gene. Trimming cost V 0 bases and J 1 base, with 16 bases left between them. The CDR3 runs to 17 residues. The germline CDR1 and CDR2 sequences are SGHKS and YYEKEE (reference sequence). The CDR3 is CASSLGRRLDENTEAFF. CDR3 coding DNA: TGTGCCAGCAGCTTGGGCAGAAGGCTGGATGAGAACACTGAAGCTTTCTTT.

This clonotype was recorded at least ten times. The V and J genes are TRBV15 and TRBJ2-5; D is unclear. V lost 4 bases and J lost 5, with 11 bases in between. There are 13 residues in the CDR3. Looked up from germline, CDR1 is LNHNV and CDR2 is YYDKDF (reference sequence). The CDR3: CATSMTHTETQYF. CDR3 DNA sequence: TGTGCCACCAGCATGACTCACACGGAGACCCAGTACTTC.

This clonotype appeared many times. A read error may account for a junction end that differs from germline. V gene TRBV4-2 combines with J gene TRBJ1-5; D remains unclear. Germline CDR1 LGHNA, CDR2 YNFKEQ. This CDR3 region has 16 residues. The chain's CDR3 is CASSQDPAPNNQPQHF. Written as DNA, the CDR3 is TGCGCCAGCAGCCAAGATCCGGCGCCGAACAATCAGCCCCAGCATTTT.

As to this clonotype: A much larger clone lies a single base off, so this may be a read error. The chain carries TRBV7-2 and TRBJ1-4, with 10 positions matching TRBD1. This CDR3 contains 15 residues. The V and J ends lost 5 bases and 3 bases, in that order; junction bases with no gene match: 3. Looked up from germline, CDR1 is SGHTA and CDR2 is FQGNSA. The CDR3 DNA sequence: TGTGCCAGCAGCGGGGGGACAGGGGCTAATGAAAAACTGTTTTTT. This codes for CASSGGTGANEKLFF.

This clonotype came up many times. The chain has TRBV5-1 and TRBJ1-5; no definite D call. V gave up 2 bases and J gave up 3 bases, with 12 bases separating them. From germline, CDR1 is SGHRS and CDR2 YFSETQ. The CDR3 covers 15 residues. Written as DNA, the CDR3 is TGCGCCAGCAGCTTAGATGTGGGTCCCAATCAGCCCCAGCATTTT. Its translation: CASSLDVGPNQPQHF.